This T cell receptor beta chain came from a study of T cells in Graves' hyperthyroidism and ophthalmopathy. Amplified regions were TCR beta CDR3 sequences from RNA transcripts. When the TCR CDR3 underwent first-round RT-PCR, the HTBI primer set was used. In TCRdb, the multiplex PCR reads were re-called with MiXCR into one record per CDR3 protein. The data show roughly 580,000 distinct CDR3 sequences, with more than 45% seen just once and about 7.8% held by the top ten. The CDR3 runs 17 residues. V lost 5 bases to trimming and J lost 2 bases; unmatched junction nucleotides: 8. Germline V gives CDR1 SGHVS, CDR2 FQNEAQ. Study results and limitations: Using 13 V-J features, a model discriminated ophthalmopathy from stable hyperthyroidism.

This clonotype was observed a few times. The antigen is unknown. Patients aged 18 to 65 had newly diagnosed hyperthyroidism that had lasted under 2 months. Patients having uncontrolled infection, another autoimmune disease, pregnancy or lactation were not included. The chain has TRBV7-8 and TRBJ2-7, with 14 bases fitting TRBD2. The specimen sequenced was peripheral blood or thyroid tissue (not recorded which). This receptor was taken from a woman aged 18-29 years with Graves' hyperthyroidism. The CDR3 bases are TGTGCCAGCAGCCCGCCGGGACTAGCGGGAGTAACCTACGAGCAGTACTTC. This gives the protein CASSPPGLAGVTYEQYF.